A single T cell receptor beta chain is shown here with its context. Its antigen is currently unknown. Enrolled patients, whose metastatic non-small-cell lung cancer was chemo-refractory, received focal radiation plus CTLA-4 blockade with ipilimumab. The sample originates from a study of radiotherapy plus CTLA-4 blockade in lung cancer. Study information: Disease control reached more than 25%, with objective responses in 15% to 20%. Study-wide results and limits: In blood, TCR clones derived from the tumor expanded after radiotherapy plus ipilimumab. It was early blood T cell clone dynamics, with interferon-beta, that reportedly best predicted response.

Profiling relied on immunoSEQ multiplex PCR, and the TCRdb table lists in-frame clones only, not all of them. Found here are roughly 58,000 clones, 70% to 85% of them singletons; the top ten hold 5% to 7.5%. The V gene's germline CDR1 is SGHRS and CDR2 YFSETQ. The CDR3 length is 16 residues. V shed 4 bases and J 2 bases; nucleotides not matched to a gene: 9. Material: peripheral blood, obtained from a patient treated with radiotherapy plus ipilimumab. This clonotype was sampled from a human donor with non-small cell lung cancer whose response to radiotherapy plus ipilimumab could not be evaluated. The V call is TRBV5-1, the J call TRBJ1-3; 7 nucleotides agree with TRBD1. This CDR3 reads CASSRTGTEPGNTIYF. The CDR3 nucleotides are TGCGCCAGCAGCCGAACCGGGACAGAGCCTGGAAACACCATATATTTT.